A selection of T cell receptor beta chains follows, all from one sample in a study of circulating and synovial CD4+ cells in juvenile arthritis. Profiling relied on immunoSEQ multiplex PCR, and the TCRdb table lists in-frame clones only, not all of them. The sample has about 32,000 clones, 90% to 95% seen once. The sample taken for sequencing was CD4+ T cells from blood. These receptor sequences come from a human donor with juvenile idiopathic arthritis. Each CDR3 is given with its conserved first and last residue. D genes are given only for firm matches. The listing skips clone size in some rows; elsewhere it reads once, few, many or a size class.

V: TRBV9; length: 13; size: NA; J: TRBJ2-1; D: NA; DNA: TGTGCCAGCAGCGTAGTTAGCCACAATGAGCAGTTCTTC; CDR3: CASSVVSHNEQFF
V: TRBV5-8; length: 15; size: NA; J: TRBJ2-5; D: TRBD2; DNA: TGTGCCAGCAGCTTGGTCCTAGCGGCCCAAGAGACCCAGTACTTC; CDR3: CASSLVLAAQETQYF
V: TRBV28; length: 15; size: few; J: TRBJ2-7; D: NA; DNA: TGTGCCAGCATACTAGGCGGACGAAACCTCTACGAGCAGTACTTC; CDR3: CASILGGRNLYEQYF
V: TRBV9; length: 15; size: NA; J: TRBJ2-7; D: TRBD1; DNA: TGTGCCAGCAGCCCCGGGACAGGGGGCTCCTACGAGCAGTACTTC; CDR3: CASSPGTGGSYEQYF
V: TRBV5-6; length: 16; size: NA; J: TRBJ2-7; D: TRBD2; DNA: TGTGCCAGCACCATACGGACTAGCGGGAGTCTCGGCGAGCAGTACTTC; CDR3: CASTIRTSGSLGEQYF
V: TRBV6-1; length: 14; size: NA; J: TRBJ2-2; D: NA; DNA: TGTGCCAGCAGCTGGGACACGAACACCGGGGAGCTGTTTTTT; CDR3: CASSWDTNTGELFF
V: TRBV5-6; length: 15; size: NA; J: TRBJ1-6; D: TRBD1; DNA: TGTGCCAGCAGCTTGTTAACAGGGGATAATTCACCCCTCCACTTT; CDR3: CASSLLTGDNSPLHF
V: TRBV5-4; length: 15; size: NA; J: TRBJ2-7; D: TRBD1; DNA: TGTGCCAGCGGCCATCGCAGGGGGCCCTCCTACGAGCAGTACTTC; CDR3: CASGHRRGPSYEQYF
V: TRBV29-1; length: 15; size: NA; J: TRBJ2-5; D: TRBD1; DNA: TGCAGCGTTGGCCATACGGGACAGGGCGAAGAGACCCAGTACTTC; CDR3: CSVGHTGQGEETQYF
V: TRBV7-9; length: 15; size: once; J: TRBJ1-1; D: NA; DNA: TGTGCCAGCAGCGGAGGTCCGGATAGAAACACTGAAGCTTTCTTT; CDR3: CASSGGPDRNTEAFF
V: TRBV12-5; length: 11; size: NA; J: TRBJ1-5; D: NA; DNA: TGTGCTAGTGGTTTGTCTGAGCCCCAGCATTTT; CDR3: CASGLSEPQHF
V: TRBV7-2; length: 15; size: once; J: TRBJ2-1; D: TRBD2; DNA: TGTGCCAGCAGCTTCACTAGCGGGGGGTACAATGAGCAGTTCTTC; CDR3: CASSFTSGGYNEQFF
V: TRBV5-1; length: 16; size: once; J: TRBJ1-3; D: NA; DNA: TGCGCCAGCAGCAAACCCGGGACTGCTGGAGGAAACACCATATATTTT; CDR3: CASSKPGTAGGNTIYF
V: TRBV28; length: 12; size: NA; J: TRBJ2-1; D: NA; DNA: TGTGCCAGCAGCATCTTTGGAGGTGAGCAGTTCTTC; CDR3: CASSIFGGEQFF
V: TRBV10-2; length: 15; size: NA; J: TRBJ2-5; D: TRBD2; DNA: TGCGCCAGCAGTCCCCCCTCAGCGGGGAGGGAGACCCAGTACTTC; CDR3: CASSPPSAGRETQYF
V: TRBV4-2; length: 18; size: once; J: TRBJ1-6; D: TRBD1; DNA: TGTGCCAGCAGCCAAGATGACAGGGATTGGCCCTATAATTCACCCCTCCACTTT; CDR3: CASSQDDRDWPYNSPLHF
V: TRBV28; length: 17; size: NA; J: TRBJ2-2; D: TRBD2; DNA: TGTGCCAGCAGTTCTCCCTGGACTAGCGGGAACACCGGGGAGCTGTTTTTT; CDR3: CASSSPWTSGNTGELFF
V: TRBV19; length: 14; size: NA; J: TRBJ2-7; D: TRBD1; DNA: TGTGCCAGTACCACCGGGACAGGGACATACGAGCAGTACTTC; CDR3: CASTTGTGTYEQYF
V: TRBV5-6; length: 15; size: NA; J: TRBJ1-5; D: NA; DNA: TGTGCCAGCAGCTTGGCTCCAGATAGCAATCAGCCCCAGCATTTT; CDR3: CASSLAPDSNQPQHF
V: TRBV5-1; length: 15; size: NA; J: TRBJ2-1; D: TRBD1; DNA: TGCGCCAGCAGCTTGCCCCGGACAGGGGACAATGAGCAGTTCTTC; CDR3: CASSLPRTGDNEQFF
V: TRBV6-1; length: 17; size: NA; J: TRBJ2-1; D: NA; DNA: TGTGCCAGCAGTGAATACCAGCGGTCGAGCTCCTACAATGAGCAGTTCTTC; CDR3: CASSEYQRSSSYNEQFF
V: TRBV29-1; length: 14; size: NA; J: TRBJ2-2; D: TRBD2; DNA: TGCAGCGTTGGTCTAGCGGGAGGGACCGGGGAGCTGTTTTTT; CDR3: CSVGLAGGTGELFF
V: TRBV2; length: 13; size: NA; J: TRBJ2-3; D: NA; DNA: TGTGCCACAGGATTCAAGAGCACAGATACGCAGTATTTT; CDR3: CATGFKSTDTQYF
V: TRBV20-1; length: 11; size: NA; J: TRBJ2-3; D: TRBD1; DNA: TGCAGTGCTAGCTCCCGGGACAGGGAATATTTT; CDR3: CSASSRDREYF
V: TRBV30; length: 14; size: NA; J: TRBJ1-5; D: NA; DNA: TGTGCCTGGAATGGGGGGGATAGCAATCAGCCCCAGCATTTT; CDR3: CAWNGGDSNQPQHF